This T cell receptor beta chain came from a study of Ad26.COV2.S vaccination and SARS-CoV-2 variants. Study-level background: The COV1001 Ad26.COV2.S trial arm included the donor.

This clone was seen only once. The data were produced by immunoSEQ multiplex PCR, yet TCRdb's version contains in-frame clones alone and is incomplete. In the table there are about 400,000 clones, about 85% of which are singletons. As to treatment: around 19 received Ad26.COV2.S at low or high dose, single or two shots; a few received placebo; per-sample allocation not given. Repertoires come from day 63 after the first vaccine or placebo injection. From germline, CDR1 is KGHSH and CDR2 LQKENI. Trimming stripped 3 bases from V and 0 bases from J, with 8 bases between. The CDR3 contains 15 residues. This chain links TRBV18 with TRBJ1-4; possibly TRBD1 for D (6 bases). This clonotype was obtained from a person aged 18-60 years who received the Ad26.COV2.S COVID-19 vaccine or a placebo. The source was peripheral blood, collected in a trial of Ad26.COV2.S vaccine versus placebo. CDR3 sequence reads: CASSPDRPTNEKLFF. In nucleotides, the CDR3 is TGTGCCAGCTCACCGGACAGACCAACTAATGAAAAACTGTTTTTT. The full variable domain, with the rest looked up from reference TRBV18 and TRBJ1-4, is NAGVMQNPRHLVRRRGQEARLRCSPMKGHSHVYWYRQLPEEGLKFMVYLQKENIIDESGMPKERFSAEFPKEGPSILRIQQVVRGDSAAYFCASSPDRPTNEKLFFGSGTQLSVL.